This TCR beta chain is from a study of blood T cells in healthy people across ages. This clonotype has a handful of counts. What it recognizes is unknown. Isolated per sample were at least 7 million PBMCs. Each sample provided at least 6 micrograms of extracted total RNA. Sample-barcoded 5' priming and a J-beta primer mix drove a second PCR of about 6 to 12 cycles. TCRdb passed the 5' RACE reads through MiXCR, listing each CDR3 protein once. The sample gives approximately 2,000,000 distinct CDR3 sequences, about 39% of which show up once; roughly 23% is in the top ten. Overall study findings and caveats: It was not possible, with unsorted PBMCs, to conclusively compare naive and antigen-experienced cells.

The source of this sequence is a human donor in good health. The specimen was blood.

The CDR3 region is CATSDGAGYEQYF. The CDR3 region has the DNA TGTGCCACCAGTGATGGGGCGGGTTACGAGCAGTACTTC. The chain joins TRBV24-1 to TRBJ2-4; tentatively, D is TRBD1 or TRBD2 (5 bases each). The J call may be in error: the DNA end matches TRBJ2-7 better. CDR3 length: 13 residues. Germline V lookup: CDR1 KGHDR, CDR2 SFDVKD.